The clone carrying this TCR beta chain was seen more than once but under ten times. Its specificity is unknown. TCRdb reprocessed the RT-PCR reads via MiXCR and lists one record per CDR3 protein. The table lists 530,000 or so distinct CDR3 sequences, 12% to 15% of them singletons. This entry comes from a study of response to subunit inactivated influenza vaccine. Findings and caveats of the study: Authors suggested each seasonal flu vaccination may recruit only limited numbers of new T cells.

CDR1 is SGHRS, CDR2 YFSETQ, per germline. After removal of 4 bases from V and 5 bases from J, the junction contained 5 bases not matched to a gene. The CDR3 consists of 14 residues. This chain joins TRBV5-1 and TRBJ1-2; 10 positions match TRBD1. The sample here was PBMCs from blood, taken roughly 12 days after vaccination. The clonotype was recovered from a man aged 50 to 59 who received an inactivated influenza vaccine. CDR3 DNA: TGCGCCAGCAGCGCCGGGACAGGGGCGTATGGCTACACCTTC. Translating gives CASSAGTGAYGYTF.